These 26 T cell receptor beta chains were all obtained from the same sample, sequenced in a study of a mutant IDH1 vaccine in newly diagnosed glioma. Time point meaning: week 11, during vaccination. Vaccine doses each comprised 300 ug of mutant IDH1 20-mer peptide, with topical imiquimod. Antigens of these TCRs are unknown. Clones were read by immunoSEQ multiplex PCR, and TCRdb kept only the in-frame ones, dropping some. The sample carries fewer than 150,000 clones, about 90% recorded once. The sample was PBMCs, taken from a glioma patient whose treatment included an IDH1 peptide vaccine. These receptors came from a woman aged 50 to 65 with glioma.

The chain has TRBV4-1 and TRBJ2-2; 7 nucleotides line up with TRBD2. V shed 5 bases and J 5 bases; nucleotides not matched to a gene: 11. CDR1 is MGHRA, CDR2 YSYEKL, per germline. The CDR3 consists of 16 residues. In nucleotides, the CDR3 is TGCGCCAGCAGCGATCGGACTAGTTGGGCGACCGGGGAGCTGTTTTTT. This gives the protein CASSDRTSWATGELFF.

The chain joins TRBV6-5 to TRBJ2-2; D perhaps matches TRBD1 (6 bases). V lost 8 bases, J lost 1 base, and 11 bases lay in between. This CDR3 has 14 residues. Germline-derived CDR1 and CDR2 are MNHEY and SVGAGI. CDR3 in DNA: TGTGCCAGCGAACGGACAGTGAACACCGGGGAGCTGTTTTTT. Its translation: CASERTVNTGELFF.

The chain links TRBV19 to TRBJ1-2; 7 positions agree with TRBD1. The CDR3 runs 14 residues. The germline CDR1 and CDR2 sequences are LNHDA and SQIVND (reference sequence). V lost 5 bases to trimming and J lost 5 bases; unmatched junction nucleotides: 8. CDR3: CASSPGGFPYGYTF. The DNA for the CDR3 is TGTGCCAGTAGTCCAGGGGGTTTCCCTTATGGCTACACCTTC.

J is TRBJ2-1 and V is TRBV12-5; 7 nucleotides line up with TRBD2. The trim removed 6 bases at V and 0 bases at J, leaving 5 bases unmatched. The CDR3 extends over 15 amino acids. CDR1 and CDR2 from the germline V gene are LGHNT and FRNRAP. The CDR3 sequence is CASGPRGSSYNEQFF. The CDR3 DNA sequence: TGTGCTAGTGGCCCGCGGGGGAGCTCCTACAATGAGCAGTTCTTC.

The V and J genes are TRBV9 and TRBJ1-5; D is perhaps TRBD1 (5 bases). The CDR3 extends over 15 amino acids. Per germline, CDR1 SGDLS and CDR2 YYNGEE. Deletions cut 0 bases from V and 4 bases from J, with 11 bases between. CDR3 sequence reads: CASSVDGQPNQPQHF. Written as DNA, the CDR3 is TGTGCCAGCAGCGTAGACGGACAACCTAATCAGCCCCAGCATTTT.

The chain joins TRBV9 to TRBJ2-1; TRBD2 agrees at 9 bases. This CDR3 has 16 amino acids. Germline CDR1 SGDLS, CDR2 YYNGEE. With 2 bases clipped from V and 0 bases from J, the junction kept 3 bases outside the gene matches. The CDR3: CASSVFSGSSYNEQFF. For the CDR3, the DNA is TGTGCCAGCAGCGTCTTTAGCGGGAGCTCCTACAATGAGCAGTTCTTC.

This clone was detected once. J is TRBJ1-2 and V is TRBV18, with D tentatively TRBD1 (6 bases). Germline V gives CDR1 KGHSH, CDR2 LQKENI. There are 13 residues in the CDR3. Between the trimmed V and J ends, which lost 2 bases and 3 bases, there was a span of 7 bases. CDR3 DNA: TGTGCCAGCTCACCAGGGGGCGACTATGGCTACACCTTC. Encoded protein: CASSPGGDYGYTF. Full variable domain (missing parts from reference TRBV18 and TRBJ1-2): NAGVMQNPRHLVRRRGQEARLRCSPMKGHSHVYWYRQLPEEGLKFMVYLQKENIIDESGMPKERFSAEFPKEGPSILRIQQVVRGDSAAYFCASSPGGDYGYTFGSGTRLTVV.

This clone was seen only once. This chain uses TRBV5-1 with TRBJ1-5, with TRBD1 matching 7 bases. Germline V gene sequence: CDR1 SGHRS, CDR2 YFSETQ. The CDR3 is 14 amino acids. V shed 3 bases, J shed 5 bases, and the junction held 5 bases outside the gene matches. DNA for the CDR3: TGCGCCAGCAGCTCGACAGGGAGGGATCAGCCCCAGCATTTT. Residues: CASSSTGRDQPQHF.

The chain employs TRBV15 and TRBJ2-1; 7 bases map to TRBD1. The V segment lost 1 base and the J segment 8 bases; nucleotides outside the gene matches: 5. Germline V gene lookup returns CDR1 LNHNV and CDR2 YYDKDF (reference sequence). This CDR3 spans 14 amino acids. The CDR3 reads CATSRGQGPDEQFF. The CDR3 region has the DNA TGTGCCACCAGCAGAGGACAGGGCCCCGATGAGCAGTTCTTC.

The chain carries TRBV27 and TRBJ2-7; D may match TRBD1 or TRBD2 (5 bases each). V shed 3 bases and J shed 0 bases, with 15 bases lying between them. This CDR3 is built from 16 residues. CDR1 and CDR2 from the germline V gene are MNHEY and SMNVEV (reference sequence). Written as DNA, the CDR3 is TGTGCCAGCAGTTTCTCCCGGGGCGGCCTCTCCTACGAGCAGTACTTC. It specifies CASSFSRGGLSYEQYF.

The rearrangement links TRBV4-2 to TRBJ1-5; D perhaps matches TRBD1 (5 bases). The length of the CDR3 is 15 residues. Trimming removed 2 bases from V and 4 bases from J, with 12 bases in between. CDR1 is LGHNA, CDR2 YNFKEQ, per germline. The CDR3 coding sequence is TGTGCCAGCAGCCAAAGCAGGGAAGGAAATCAGCCCCAGCATTTT. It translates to CASSQSREGNQPQHF.

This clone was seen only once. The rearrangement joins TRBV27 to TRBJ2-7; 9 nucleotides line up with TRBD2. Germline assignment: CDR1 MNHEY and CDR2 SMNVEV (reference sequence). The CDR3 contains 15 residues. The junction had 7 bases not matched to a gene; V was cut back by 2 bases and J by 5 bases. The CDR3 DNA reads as TGTGCCAGCAGTTTAGGACCTAGCGGGAATCACGAGCAGTACTTC. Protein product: CASSLGPSGNHEQYF.

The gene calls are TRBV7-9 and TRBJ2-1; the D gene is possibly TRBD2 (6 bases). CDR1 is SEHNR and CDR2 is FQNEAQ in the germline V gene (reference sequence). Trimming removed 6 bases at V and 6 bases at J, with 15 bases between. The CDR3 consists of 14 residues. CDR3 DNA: TGTGCCAGCAGTTCGGGCTACGGGGGCAATGAGCAGTTCTTC. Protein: CASSSGYGGNEQFF.

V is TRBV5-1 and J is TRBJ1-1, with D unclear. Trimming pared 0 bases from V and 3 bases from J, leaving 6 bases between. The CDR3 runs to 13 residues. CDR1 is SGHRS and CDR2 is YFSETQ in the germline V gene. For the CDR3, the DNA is TGCGCCAGCAGCTTGGCTCCCGACACTGAAGCTTTCTTT. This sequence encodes CASSLAPDTEAFF.

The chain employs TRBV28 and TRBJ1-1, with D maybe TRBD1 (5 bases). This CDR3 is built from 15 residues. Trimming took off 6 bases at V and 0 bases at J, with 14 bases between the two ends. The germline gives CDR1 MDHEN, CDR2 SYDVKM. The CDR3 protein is CASSPAGKMNTEAFF. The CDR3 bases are TGTGCCAGCAGCCCCGCAGGGAAAATGAACACTGAAGCTTTCTTT.

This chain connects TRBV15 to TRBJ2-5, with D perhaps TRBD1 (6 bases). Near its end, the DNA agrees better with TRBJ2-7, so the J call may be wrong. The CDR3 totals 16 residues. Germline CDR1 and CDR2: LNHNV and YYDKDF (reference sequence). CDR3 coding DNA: TGTGCCACCAGCAGAGGCCAGGGGCGGGCCTCCTACGAGCAGTACTTC. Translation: CATSRGQGRASYEQYF.

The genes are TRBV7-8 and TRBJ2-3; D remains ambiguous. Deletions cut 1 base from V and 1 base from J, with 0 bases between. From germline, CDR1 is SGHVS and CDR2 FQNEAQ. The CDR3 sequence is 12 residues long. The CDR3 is CASSLGTDTQYF. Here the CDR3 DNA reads TGTGCCAGCAGCTTAGGCACAGATACGCAGTATTTT.

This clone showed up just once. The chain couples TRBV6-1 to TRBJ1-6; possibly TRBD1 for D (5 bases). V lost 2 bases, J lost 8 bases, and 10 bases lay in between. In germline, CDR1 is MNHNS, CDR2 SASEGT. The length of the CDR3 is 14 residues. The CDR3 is CASSETGRDSPLHF. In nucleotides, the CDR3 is TGTGCCAGCAGTGAAACGGGACGGGATTCACCCCTCCACTTT.

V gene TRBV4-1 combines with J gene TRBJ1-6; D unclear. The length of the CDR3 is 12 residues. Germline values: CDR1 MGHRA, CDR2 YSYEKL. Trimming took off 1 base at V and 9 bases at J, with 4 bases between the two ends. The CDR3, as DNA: TGCGCCAGCAGCCAAGGGTCTTCACCCCTCCACTTT. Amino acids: CASSQGSSPLHF.

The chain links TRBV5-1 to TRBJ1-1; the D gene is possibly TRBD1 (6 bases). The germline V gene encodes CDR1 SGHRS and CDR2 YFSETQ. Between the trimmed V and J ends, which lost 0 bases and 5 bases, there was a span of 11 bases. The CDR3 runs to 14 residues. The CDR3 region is CASSLEGGFTEAFF. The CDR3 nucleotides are TGCGCCAGCAGCTTGGAGGGGGGTTTTACTGAAGCTTTCTTT. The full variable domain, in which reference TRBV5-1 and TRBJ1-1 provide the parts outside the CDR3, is KAGVTQTPRYLIKTRGQQVTLSCSPISGHRSVSWYQQTPGQGLQFLFEYFSETQRNKGNFPGRFSGRQFSNSRSEMNVSTLELGDSALYLCASSLEGGFTEAFFGQGTRLTVV.

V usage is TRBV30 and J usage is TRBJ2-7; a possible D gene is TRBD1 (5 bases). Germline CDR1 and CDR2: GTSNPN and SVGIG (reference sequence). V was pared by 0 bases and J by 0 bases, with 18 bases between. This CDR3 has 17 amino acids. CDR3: CAWSVPVWARGSYEQYF. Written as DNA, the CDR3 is TGTGCCTGGAGTGTACCCGTGTGGGCAAGGGGCTCCTACGAGCAGTACTTC.

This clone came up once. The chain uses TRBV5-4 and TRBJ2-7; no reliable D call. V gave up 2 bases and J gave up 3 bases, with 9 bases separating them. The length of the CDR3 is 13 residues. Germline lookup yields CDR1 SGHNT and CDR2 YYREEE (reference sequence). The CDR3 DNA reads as TGTGCCAGCAGCTTACTGGGGAACTACGAGCAGTACTTC. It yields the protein CASSLLGNYEQYF.

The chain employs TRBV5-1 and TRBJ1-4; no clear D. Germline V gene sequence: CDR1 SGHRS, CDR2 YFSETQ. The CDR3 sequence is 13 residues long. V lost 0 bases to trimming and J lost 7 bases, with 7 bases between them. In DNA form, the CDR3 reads TGCGCCAGCAGCTTGGAAGGGTTTGAAAAACTGTTTTTT. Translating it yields CASSLEGFEKLFF.

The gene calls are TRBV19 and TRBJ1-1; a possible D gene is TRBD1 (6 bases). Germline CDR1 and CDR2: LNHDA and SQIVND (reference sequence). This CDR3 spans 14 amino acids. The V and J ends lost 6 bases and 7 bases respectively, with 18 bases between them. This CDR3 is CASSPIETRGEAFF. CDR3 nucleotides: TGTGCCAGTAGCCCCATAGAGACCAGGGGTGAAGCTTTCTTT.

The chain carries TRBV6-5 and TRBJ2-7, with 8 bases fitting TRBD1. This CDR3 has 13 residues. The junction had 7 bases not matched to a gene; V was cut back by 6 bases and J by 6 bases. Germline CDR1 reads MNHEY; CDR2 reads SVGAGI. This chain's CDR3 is CASSPGGILEQYF. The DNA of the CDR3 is TGTGCCAGCAGCCCAGGGGGCATTCTCGAGCAGTACTTC.

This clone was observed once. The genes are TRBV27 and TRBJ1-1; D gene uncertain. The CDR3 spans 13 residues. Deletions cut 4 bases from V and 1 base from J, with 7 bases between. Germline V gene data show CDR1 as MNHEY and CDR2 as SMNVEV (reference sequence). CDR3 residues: CASSYQANTEAFF. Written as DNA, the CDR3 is TGTGCCAGCAGTTATCAGGCGAACACTGAAGCTTTCTTT.